The 9 T cell receptor beta chains reported below all come from one sample, sequenced in a study of blood T cell repertoires in COVID-19. Data came from immunoSEQ multiplex PCR; TCRdb stores just in-frame clones and leaves some out. This sample has approximately 46,000 clones, with 90% found just once. The sample comprised peripheral blood. These receptors came from a man aged 45-60 years with active COVID-19.

V and J are TRBV5-8 and TRBJ2-6; D uncertain. CDR1 SGHTS and CDR2 YDEGEE come from the germline V gene. The CDR3 extends over 19 amino acids. Deletions cut 2 bases from V and 2 bases from J, with 20 bases between. The CDR3 sequence: CASSLRSNQLGAGANVLTF. The CDR3, as DNA: TGTGCCAGCAGCTTACGCTCCAACCAACTCGGAGCTGGGGCCAACGTCCTGACTTTC.

This clone was seen just once. This chain connects TRBV2 to TRBJ1-5; 7 bases are shared with TRBD1. Germline V lookup: CDR1 SNHLY, CDR2 FYNNEI. The length of the CDR3 is 15 residues. V trimming: 5 bases; J trimming: 1 base; junction bases outside the gene matches: 5. The CDR3 sequence: CASSYGQASNQPQHF. The CDR3 coding sequence is TGTGCCAGCAGTTATGGACAGGCCAGCAATCAGCCCCAGCATTTT.

This rearrangement joins TRBV5-4 to TRBJ1-6; the D is unclear. Germline CDR1 SGHNT, CDR2 YYREEE (reference sequence). V lost 0 bases, J lost 0 bases, and 10 bases lay in between. This CDR3 has 17 residues. CDR3 sequence: CASSLVLGSSYNSPLHF. The CDR3 DNA follows: TGTGCCAGCAGCTTGGTTTTAGGGAGCTCCTATAATTCACCCCTCCACTTT.

This sequence joins TRBV5-5 and TRBJ1-3; 7 nucleotides match TRBD1. Losses at the gene ends were 3 bases for V and 9 bases for J; bases not matched to a gene: 12. The CDR3 sequence is 15 residues long. Germline values: CDR1 SGHKS, CDR2 YYEKEE (reference sequence). The DNA of the CDR3 is TGTGCCAGCAGCTCAATCCGGGACAGCTTAAGCACCATATATTTT. Translation gives CASSSIRDSLSTIYF.

The chain joins TRBV11-1 to TRBJ1-2; D is uncertain. V lost 3 bases and J 1 base, leaving 9 bases between the germline ends. The CDR3 length is 14 residues. Per germline, CDR1 SGHAT and CDR2 FQDESV (reference sequence). The CDR3: CASSFPDFNYGYTF. The CDR3 DNA is TGTGCCAGCAGCTTCCCAGACTTTAACTATGGCTACACCTTC.

This clone was seen a few times. The chain is built from TRBV4-2 and TRBJ1-1; D remains ambiguous. Germline loops: CDR1 LGHNA, CDR2 YNFKEQ. The CDR3 length is 16 residues. V was cut by 3 bases and J by 1 base, with 15 bases left in between. Here the CDR3 reads CASSQRSGGGNTEAFF. CDR3 coding DNA: TGTGCCAGCAGCCAGCGGTCCGGAGGCGGGAACACTGAAGCTTTCTTT.

The chain has TRBV6-4 and TRBJ2-3; TRBD2 agrees at 10 bases. The germline V gene encodes CDR1 MRHNA and CDR2 SNTAGT. This CDR3 has 16 residues. V lost 2 bases to trimming and J lost 2 bases; unmatched junction nucleotides: 4. The CDR3 loop is CASSDTSGGDTDTQYF. The CDR3 coding sequence is TGTGCCAGCAGTGACACGAGCGGGGGGGACACAGATACGCAGTATTTT.

The gene calls are TRBV5-6 and TRBJ2-3, with D unclear. V was pared by 0 bases and J by 2 bases, with 4 bases between. This CDR3 is 13 amino acids long. Germline V gene data show CDR1 as SGHDT and CDR2 as YYEEEE. The CDR3 region has the DNA TGTGCCAGCAGCTTGGTATTCACAGATACGCAGTATTTT. Protein sequence: CASSLVFTDTQYF.

This chain joins TRBV3-1 (or the pseudogene TRBV3-2) and TRBJ2-3, with 10 bases aligning to TRBD2. Germline CDR1 and CDR2: LGHDT and YNNKEL (reference sequence). The CDR3 contains 14 residues. Trimming took 1 base from V and 6 from J; bases not matched to a gene: 1. The CDR3 region is CASSQASGSDTQYF. In DNA form, the CDR3 reads TGTGCCAGCAGCCAAGCTAGCGGGAGCGATACGCAGTATTTT.